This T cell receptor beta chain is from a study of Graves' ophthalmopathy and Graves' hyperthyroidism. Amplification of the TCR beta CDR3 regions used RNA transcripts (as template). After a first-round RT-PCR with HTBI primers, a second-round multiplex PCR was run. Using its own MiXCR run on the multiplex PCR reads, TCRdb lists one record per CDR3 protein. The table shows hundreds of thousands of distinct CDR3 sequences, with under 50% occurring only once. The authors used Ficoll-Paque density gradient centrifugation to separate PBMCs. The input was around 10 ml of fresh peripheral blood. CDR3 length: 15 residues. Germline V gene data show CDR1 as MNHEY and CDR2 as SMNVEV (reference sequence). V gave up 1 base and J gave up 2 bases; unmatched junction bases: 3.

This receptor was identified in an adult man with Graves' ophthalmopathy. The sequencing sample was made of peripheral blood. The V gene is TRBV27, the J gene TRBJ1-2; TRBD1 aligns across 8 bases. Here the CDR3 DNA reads TGTGCCAGCAGTTTATATGGACAGGGAAACTATGGCTACACCTTC. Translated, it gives CASSLYGQGNYGYTF.